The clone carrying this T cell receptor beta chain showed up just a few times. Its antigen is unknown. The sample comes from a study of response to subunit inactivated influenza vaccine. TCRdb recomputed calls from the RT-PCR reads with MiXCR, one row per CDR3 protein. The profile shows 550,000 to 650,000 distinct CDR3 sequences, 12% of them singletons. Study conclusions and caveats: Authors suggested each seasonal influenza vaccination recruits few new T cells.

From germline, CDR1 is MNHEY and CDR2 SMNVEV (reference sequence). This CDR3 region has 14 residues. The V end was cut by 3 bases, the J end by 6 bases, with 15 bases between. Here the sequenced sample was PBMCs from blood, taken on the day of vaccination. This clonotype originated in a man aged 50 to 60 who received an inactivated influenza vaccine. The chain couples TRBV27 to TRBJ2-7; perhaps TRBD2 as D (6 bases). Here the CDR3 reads CASSFTSRRSEQYF. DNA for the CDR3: TGTGCCAGCAGTTTCACTAGCAGGCGCAGCGAGCAGTACTTC.